This T cell receptor beta chain was captured in a study of CD8+ T cells in alopecia areata. As for the study in general: At a dose of 5 to 10 mg twice daily, oral tofacitinib was given to treated patients.

Reverse transcription of extracted RNA yielded cDNA, which provided the sequencing template. Generated by immunoSEQ multiplex PCR, the TCRdb table keeps only in-frame clones and is missing some. Counted here are 95,000 to 100,000 clones, 55% to 70% occurring once; the ten biggest clones make up around 15%. In the case of this clone: The antigen is unknown.

Deletions cut 4 bases from V and 2 bases from J, with 6 bases between. The V gene's germline CDR1 is SGHTA and CDR2 FQGNSA. The CDR3 is made up of 13 amino acids. Findings and caveats of the study: A great number of expanded lesional clones endured in scalp and blood during tofacitinib. Higher clonality was seen in lesional scalp than in normal scalp, especially in alopecia totalis/universalis.

The treatment: oral pan-JAK inhibitor, 5-10 mg twice daily. This specimen consisted of CD8+ T cells sorted from blood, obtained between weeks 55 and 65, from a patient treated with tofacitinib. The chain uses TRBV7-2 and TRBJ1-5; D gene uncertain. The receptor was isolated from a human donor with alopecia areata. The CDR3 here is CASSSEGNQPQHF. The CDR3 coding sequence is TGTGCCAGCAGCTCCGAGGGCAATCAGCCCCAGCATTTT.